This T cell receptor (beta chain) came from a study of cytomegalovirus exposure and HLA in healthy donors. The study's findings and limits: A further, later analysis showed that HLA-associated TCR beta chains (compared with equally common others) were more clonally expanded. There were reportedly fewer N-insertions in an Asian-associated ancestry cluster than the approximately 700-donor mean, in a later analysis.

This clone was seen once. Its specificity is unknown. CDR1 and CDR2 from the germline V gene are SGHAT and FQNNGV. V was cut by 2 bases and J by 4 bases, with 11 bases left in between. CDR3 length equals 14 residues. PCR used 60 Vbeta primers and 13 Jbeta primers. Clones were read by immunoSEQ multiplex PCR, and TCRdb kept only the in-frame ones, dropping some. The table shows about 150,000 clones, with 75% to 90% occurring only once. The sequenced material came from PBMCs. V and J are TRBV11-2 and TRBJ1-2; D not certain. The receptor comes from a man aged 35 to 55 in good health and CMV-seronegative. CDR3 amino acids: CASSLYSEVYGYTF. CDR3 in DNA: TGTGCCAGCAGCTTATATAGTGAGGTCTATGGCTACACCTTC.